The 25 T cell receptor beta chains reported below all come from one sample, sequenced in a study of blood T cell repertoires in COVID-19. Generated by immunoSEQ multiplex PCR, the TCRdb table keeps only in-frame clones and is missing some. Of around 100,000 clones listed, approximately 88% were seen once; the top ten hold roughly 0.89%. The specimen was peripheral blood. The origin of the receptors is a woman aged 70 to 79 with acute or convalescent COVID-19.

Only one count was recorded for this clone. The V and J genes are TRBV29-1 and TRBJ2-5, with D possibly TRBD1 on 6 matching bases. The CDR3 has 13 residues. V lost 5 bases and J lost 3, with 13 bases in between. Germline V lookup: CDR1 SQVTM, CDR2 ANQGSEA. DNA for the CDR3: TGCAGCGTTCGAAGGTCAGGGGAAGAGACCCAGTACTTC. It codes for CSVRRSGEETQYF.

The table lists this clone with a count of one. The V gene is TRBV19, the J gene TRBJ2-2; 9 bases align to TRBD2. CDR1 LNHDA and CDR2 SQIVND come from the germline V gene (reference sequence). The J segment lost 6 bases and the V segment lost 11 bases, leaving 13 bases of the junction unmatched. The CDR3 totals 15 residues. As DNA, the CDR3 is TGTGCCCGTACCTTGGCGGGGGGGGCTGCCGGGGAGCTGTTTTTT. This codes for CARTLAGGAAGELFF.

This chain connects TRBV11-2 to TRBJ2-1, with D perhaps TRBD2 (6 bases). Germline V gene lookup returns CDR1 SGHAT and CDR2 FQNNGV. The CDR3 consists of 14 residues. Trimming left V 2 bases short and J 5 bases short, with 10 bases between. In DNA, the CDR3 is TGTGCCAGCAGCTTATCCTTAGCGGACAATGAGCAGTTCTTC. Encoded protein: CASSLSLADNEQFF.

The sample holds a few counts of this clone. This sequence joins TRBV19 and TRBJ1-2, with 7 bases lining up with TRBD1. The germline V gene has CDR1 LNHDA and CDR2 SQIVND (reference sequence). With 6 bases clipped from V and 2 bases from J, the junction kept 6 bases outside the gene matches. CDR3 length: 14 amino acids. CDR3 sequence reads: CASRRTGGNYGYTF. The CDR3 DNA sequence: TGTGCCAGTAGGCGGACAGGCGGAAACTATGGCTACACCTTC.

This chain uses TRBV5-1 with TRBJ2-5, with 9 bases that match TRBD2. The CDR3 is made up of 16 amino acids. The junction had 10 bases not matched to a gene; V was cut back by 4 bases and J by 3 bases. Germline V CDR1 and CDR2: SGHRS, YFSETQ. CDR3 DNA: TGCGCCAGCAGCCCCCTTGGCGGGGGGGCGGAAGAGACCCAGTACTTC. It codes for CASSPLGGGAEETQYF.

This clone was seen a few times. The gene calls are TRBV9 and TRBJ1-4, with a tentative D call TRBD1 (6 bases). Per germline, CDR1 SGDLS and CDR2 YYNGEE. The CDR3 runs to 14 residues. The ends were cut back, 2 bases at V and 8 bases at J, with 13 bases in the middle. The CDR3 coding sequence is TGTGCCAGCAGCGTTACACACAGGGACGAAAAACTGTTTTTT. This encodes CASSVTHRDEKLFF.

Of note for this clone: Other DNA sequences from this sample encode an identical CDR3 as well. The chain carries TRBV2 and TRBJ1-5; D gene unclear. Trimming removed 0 bases at V and 6 bases at J, with 9 bases between. Germline V CDR1 and CDR2: SNHLY, FYNNEI. This CDR3 comprises 14 residues. In DNA form, the CDR3 reads TGTGCCAGCAGTGAAGCGCCGGGAGGTCAGCCCCAGCATTTT. Encoded protein: CASSEAPGGQPQHF.

The chain employs TRBV11-3 and TRBJ2-3, with TRBD1 identical over 7 bases. The CDR3 contains 16 residues. V dropped 5 bases and J dropped 2; count of bases not matched to a gene: 10. Germline-derived CDR1 and CDR2 are SGHNT and YENEEA. The CDR3 coding sequence is TGTGCCAGCAGCCCCGGACAGGCGAGATCCACAGATACGCAGTATTTT. This sequence encodes CASSPGQARSTDTQYF.

CDR3 sequence: CASSLVFQSNTEAFF. In DNA, the CDR3 is TGCGCCAGCAGCTTGGTGTTCCAATCGAACACTGAAGCTTTCTTT. The chain recombines TRBV5-1 with TRBJ1-1; D remains ambiguous. The CDR3 spans 15 residues. V lost 0 bases, J lost 1 base, and 10 bases lay in between. From germline, CDR1 is SGHRS and CDR2 YFSETQ.

This clone came up once. The chain links TRBV9 to TRBJ2-5, with TRBD2 matching 9 bases. The CDR3 sequence is 16 residues long. The ends lost 3 bases at V and 4 bases at J; junction bases unmatched: 10. Per germline, CDR1 SGDLS and CDR2 YYNGEE. For the CDR3, the DNA is TGTGCCAGCAGCGCGGGAGGGACTAGCTTTCGAGAGACCCAGTACTTC. Its protein product is CASSAGGTSFRETQYF.

The chain has TRBV3-1 (or the pseudogene TRBV3-2) and TRBJ1-6, with D possibly TRBD1 on 6 matching bases. Between the trimmed V and J ends, which lost 4 bases and 4 bases, there was a span of 11 bases. Germline V gene data show CDR1 as LGHDT and CDR2 as YNNKEL (reference sequence). This CDR3 is 15 amino acids long. The CDR3 nucleotides are TGTGCCAGCAGCCCCAACAGGGAATATAATTCACCCCTCCACTTT. Translating it yields CASSPNREYNSPLHF.

The chain recombines TRBV6-5 with TRBJ2-7; tentative D call: TRBD2 (5 bases). V was trimmed by 6 bases and J by 6 bases, leaving 21 bases between them. The CDR3 has 15 amino acids. Germline CDR1 reads MNHEY; CDR2 reads SVGAGI. The CDR3 loop is CASRSGRRTKGEQYF. The CDR3 DNA sequence: TGTGCCAGCAGAAGCGGACGTCGGACGAAGGGCGAGCAGTACTTC.

The chain links TRBV19 to TRBJ2-1; 8 bases map to TRBD1. The CDR3 is 15 residues long. V shed 3 bases, J shed 1 base, and the junction held 2 bases outside the gene matches. Per germline, CDR1 LNHDA and CDR2 SQIVND (reference sequence). The CDR3 sequence: CASSINRGSYNEQFF. The DNA for the CDR3 is TGTGCCAGTAGTATCAACAGGGGGTCCTACAATGAGCAGTTCTTC.

The chain is built from TRBV3-1 (or the pseudogene TRBV3-2) and TRBJ2-1; perhaps TRBD2 as D (5 bases). Germline V CDR1 and CDR2: LGHDT, YNNKEL (reference sequence). This CDR3 has 13 residues. With 1 base removed from V and 14 bases from J, the gap between germline ends came to 15 bases. The CDR3 DNA reads TGTGCCAGCAGCCAAGGGGAGAAGACTCAGGAGTTCTTC. It encodes CASSQGEKTQEFF.

This clone has only one observation. The rearrangement uses TRBV27 and TRBJ1-1, with D uncertain. This CDR3 has 13 amino acids. Germline CDR1 and CDR2: MNHEY and SMNVEV (reference sequence). Trimming left V 3 bases short and J 4 bases short, with 9 bases between. As DNA, the CDR3 is TGTGCCAGCAGTTTCAGGTTGGGCACTGAAGCTTTCTTT. It encodes CASSFRLGTEAFF.

In its sample, this clone was seen once. This chain's CDR3 is CASSQGAGYNEQFF. The CDR3, as DNA: TGTGCCAGCAGTCAAGGGGCGGGATACAATGAGCAGTTCTTC. The genes are TRBV7-3 and TRBJ2-1; perhaps TRBD2 as D (6 bases). V lost 6 bases and J 4 bases, leaving 13 bases between the germline ends. CDR1 SGHTA and CDR2 FQGTGA come from the germline V gene. The CDR3 contains 14 residues.

This chain uses TRBV4-1 with TRBJ1-6, with a tentative D call TRBD1 (5 bases). The V gene's germline CDR1 is MGHRA and CDR2 YSYEKL. Trimming removed 1 base at V and 6 bases at J, with 10 bases between. This CDR3 region has 15 residues. The CDR3 nucleotides are TGCGCCAGCAGCCAAGCACGGGGGATTAATTCACCCCTCCACTTT. It encodes CASSQARGINSPLHF.

The chain uses TRBV5-1 and TRBJ2-5; 12 bases align to TRBD2. Looked up from germline, CDR1 is SGHRS and CDR2 is YFSETQ. The CDR3 is 16 amino acids. The V segment lost 3 bases and the J segment 5 bases; nucleotides outside the gene matches: 8. The chain's CDR3 is CASSSTGTSGRETQYF. Written as DNA, the CDR3 is TGCGCCAGCAGCTCTACCGGGACTAGCGGGCGGGAGACCCAGTACTTC.

The CDR3 region has the DNA TGTGCCAGCAGTTACCTCACTAGGGGGATACTTGAAGCTTTCTTT. Its protein is CASSYLTRGILEAFF. The rearrangement joins TRBV6-5 to TRBJ1-1, with D possibly TRBD1 on 6 matching bases. The CDR3 is 15 amino acids. The V end lost 2 bases, the J end lost 7 bases, and 17 bases lay between the germline ends. Germline-derived CDR1 and CDR2 are MNHEY and SVGAGI.

The V call is TRBV27, the J call TRBJ2-5; TRBD1 aligns across 12 bases. CDR1 and CDR2 (germline): MNHEY, SMNVEV (reference sequence). This CDR3 region has 17 residues. V lost 5 bases to trimming and J lost 4 bases; unmatched junction nucleotides: 11. CDR3 sequence (DNA): TGTGCCAGCAGTCCTACAGGGGGGACAGGGGGCTTAGAGACCCAGTACTTC. As protein: CASSPTGGTGGLETQYF.

The gene calls are TRBV19 and TRBJ2-7, with a weak D call TRBD1 (7 bases). V dropped 9 bases and J dropped 5 bases, with 11 bases sitting between them. The CDR3 totals 11 residues. Germline CDR1 reads LNHDA; CDR2 reads SQIVND (reference sequence). The CDR3 sequence: CASRGVDEQYF. Here the CDR3 DNA reads TGTGCCAGCAGGGGGGTGGACGAGCAGTACTTC.

The genes are TRBV5-4 and TRBJ2-3; weak D call: TRBD2 (6 bases). This CDR3 has 14 residues. CDR1 and CDR2 from the germline V gene are SGHNT and YYREEE (reference sequence). The V gene lost 0 bases and the J gene lost 3 bases, with 8 bases spanning the gap. In DNA, the CDR3 is TGTGCCAGCAGCTTGGGGGGAGGTACAGATACGCAGTATTTT. Its protein is CASSLGGGTDTQYF.

CDR3 loop: CASSSDPLVGEQFF. CDR3 DNA sequence: TGTGCCAGCAGCTCGGACCCACTAGTTGGTGAGCAGTTCTTC. The V call is TRBV5-5, the J call TRBJ2-1; possible D gene TRBD2, 5 bases. Germline assignment: CDR1 SGHKS and CDR2 YYEKEE (reference sequence). There are 14 residues in the CDR3. Between the trimmed V and J ends, which lost 3 bases and 9 bases, there was a span of 16 bases.

This clone was seen once. V usage is TRBV6-5 and J usage is TRBJ2-7; 8 positions agree with TRBD1. The CDR3 is 14 amino acids. The V gene's germline CDR1 is MNHEY and CDR2 SVGAGI. V lost 0 bases, J lost 6 bases, and 4 bases stayed unmatched. CDR3 coding DNA: TGTGCCAGCAGTTACTCGCCAGGGGGCGCCGAGCAGTACTTC. This encodes CASSYSPGGAEQYF.

The chain combines TRBV23-1 with TRBJ1-6; unclear D gene. TRBV23-1 is an ORF, with its function uncertain. V was clipped by 0 bases and J by 10 bases, with 16 bases between them. This CDR3 is 16 amino acids long. CDR3 in DNA: TGCGCCAGCAGTCAATCATACGGTGTTCTATGGTCACCCCTCCACTTT. Protein product: CASSQSYGVLWSPLHF.